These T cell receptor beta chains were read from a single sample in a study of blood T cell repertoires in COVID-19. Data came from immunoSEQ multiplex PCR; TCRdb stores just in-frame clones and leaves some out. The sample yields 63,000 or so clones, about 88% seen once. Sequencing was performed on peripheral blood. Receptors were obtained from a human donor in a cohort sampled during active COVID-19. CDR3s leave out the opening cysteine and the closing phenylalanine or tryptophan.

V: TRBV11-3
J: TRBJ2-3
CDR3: ASSLMSGRSTDTQY

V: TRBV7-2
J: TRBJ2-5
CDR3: ASSRQRDRTQY

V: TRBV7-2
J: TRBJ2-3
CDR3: ASSRGRRTDTQY

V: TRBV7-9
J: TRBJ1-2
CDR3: ASSQGPYGYT

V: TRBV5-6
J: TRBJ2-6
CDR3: ASSWALTPGANVLT

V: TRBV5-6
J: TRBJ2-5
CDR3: ASSPRVETQY

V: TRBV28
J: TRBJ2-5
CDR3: ASSFGTGGRETQY

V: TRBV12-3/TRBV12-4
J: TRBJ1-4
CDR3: ASSPGTVEKLF

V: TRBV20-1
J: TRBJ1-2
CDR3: SASRPGAGVNYGYT

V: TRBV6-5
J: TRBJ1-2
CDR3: ASSPIPAQGNGYT

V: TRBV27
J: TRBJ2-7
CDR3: ASSWAGGGDYEQY

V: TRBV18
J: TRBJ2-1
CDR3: ASSRTLAGGNEQF

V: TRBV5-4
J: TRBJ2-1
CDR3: ASSDGTGSYNEQF

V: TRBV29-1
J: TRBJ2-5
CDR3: SVVGRYQETQY

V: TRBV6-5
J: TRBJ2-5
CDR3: ATKRGRGEETQY

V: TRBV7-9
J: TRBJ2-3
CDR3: ASSTPRETRTDTQY

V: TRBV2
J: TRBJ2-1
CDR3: ASQTSGGPQQQF

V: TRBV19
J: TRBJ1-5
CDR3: ASSKGTGGFNQPQH

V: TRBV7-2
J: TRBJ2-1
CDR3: ASSPVGISGNEQF

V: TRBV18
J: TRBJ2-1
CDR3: ASSSGTDHNEQF

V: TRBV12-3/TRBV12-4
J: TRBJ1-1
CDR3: ASSLESSEAF

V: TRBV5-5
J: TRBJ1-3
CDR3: ASSLVPGSGNTIY